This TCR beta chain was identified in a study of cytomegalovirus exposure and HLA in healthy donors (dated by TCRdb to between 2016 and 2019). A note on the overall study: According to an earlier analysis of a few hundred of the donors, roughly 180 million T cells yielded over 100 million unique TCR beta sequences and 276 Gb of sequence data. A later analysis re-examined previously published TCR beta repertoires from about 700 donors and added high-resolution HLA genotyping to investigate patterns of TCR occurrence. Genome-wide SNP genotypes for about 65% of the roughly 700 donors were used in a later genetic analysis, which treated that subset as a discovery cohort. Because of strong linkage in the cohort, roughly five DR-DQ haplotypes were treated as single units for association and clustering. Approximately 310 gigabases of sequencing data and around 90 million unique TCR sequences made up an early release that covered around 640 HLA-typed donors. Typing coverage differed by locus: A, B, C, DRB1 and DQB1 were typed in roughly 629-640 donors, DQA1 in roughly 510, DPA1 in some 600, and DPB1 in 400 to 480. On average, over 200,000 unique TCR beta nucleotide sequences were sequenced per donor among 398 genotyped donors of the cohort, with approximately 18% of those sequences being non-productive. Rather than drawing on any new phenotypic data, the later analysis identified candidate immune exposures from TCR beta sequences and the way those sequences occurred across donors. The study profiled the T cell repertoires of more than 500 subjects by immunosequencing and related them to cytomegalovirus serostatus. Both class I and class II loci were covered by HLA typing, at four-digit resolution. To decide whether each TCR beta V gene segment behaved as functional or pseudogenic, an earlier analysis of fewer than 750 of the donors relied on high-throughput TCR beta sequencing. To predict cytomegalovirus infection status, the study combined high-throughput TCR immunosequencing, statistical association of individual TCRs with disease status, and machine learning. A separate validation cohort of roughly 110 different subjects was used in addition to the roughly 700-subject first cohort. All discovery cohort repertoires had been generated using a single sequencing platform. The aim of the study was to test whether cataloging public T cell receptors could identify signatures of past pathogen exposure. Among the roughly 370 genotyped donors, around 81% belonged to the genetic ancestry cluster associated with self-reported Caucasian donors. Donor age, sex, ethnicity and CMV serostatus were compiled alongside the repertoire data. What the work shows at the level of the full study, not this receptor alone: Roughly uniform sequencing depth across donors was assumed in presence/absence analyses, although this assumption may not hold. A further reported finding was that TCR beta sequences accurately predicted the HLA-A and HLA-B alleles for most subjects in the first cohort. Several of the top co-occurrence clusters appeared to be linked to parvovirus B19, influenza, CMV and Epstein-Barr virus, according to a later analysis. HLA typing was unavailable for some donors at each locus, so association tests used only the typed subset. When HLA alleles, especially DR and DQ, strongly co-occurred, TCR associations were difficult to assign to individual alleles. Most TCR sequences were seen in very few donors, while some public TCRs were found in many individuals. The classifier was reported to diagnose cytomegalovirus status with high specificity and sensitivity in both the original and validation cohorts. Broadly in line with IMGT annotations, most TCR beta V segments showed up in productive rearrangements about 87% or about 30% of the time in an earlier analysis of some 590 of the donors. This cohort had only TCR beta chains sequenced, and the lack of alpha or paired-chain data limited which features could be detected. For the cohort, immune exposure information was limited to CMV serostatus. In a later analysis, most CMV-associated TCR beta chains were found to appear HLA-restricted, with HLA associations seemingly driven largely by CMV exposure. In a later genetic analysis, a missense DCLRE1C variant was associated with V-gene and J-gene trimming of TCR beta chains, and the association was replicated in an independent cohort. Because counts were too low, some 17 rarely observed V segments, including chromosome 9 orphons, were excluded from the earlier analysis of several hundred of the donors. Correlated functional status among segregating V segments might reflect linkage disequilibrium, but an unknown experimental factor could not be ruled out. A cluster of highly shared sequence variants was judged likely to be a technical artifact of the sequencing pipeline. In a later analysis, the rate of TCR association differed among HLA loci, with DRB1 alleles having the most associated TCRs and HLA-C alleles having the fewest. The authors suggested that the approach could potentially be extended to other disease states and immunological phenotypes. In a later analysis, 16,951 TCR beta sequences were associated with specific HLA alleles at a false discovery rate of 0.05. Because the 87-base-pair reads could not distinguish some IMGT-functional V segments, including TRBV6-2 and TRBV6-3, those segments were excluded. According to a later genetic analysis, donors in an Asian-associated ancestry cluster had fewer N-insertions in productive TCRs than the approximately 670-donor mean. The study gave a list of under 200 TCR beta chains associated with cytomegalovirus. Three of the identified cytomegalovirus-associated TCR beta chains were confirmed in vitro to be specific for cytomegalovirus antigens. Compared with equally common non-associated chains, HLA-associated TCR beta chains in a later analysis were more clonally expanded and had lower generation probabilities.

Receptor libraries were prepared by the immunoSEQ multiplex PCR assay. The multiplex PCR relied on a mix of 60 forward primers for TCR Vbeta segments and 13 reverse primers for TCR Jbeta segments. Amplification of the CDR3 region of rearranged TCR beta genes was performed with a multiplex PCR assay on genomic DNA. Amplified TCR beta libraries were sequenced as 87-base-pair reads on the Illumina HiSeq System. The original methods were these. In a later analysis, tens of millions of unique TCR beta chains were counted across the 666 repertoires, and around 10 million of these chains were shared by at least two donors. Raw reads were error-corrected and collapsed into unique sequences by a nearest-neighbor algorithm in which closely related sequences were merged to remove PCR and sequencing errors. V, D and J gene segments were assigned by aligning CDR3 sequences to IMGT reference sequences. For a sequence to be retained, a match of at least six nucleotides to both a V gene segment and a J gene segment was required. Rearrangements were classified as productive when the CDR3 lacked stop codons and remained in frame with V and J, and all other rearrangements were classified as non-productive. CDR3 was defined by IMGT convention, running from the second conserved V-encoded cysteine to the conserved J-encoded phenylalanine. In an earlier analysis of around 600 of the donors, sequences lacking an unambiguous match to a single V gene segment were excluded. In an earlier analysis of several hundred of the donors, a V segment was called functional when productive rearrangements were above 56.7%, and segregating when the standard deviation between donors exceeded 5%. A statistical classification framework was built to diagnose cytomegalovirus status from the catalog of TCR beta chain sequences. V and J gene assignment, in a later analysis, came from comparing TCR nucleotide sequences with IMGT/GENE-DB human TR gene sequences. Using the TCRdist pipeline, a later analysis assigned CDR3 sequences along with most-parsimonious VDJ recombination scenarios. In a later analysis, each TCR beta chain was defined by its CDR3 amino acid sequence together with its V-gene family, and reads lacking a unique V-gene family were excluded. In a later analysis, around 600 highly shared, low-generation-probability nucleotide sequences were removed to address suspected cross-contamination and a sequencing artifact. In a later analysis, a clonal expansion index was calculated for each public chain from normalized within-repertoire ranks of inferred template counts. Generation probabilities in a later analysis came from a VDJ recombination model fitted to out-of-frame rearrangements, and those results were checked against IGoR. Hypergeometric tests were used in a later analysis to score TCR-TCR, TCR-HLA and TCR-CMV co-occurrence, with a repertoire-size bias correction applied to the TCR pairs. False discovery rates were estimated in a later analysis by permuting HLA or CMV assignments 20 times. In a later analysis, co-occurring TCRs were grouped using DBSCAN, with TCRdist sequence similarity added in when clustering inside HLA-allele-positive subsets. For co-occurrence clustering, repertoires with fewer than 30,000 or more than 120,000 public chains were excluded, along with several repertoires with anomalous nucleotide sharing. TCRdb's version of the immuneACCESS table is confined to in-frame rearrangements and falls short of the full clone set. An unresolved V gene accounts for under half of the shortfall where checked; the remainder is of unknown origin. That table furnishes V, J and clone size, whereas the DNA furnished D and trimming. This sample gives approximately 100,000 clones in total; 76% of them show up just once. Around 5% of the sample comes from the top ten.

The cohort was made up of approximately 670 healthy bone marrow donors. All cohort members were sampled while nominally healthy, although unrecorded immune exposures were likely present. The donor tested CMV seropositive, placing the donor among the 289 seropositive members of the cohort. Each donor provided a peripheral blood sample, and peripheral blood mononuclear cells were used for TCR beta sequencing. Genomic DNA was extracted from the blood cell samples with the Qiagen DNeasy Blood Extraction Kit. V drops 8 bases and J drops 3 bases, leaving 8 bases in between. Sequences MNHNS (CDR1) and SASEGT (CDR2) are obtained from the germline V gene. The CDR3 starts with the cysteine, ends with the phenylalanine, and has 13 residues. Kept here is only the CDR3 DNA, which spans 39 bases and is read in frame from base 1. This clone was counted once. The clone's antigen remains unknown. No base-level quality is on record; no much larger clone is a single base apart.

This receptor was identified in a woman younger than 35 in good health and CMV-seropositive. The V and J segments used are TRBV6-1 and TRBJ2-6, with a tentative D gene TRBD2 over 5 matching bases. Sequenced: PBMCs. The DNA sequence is TGTGCCAGCGCTCGGGGTGGGGCCAACGTCCTGACTTTC. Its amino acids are CASARGGANVLTF.